This T cell receptor (beta chain) was captured by sequencing in a study of blood T cell repertoires in COVID-19. Study information: COVID-19 samples collected from the United States, Italy and Spain covered acute and convalescent phases.

As processed by the authors: Reference gene primer amplification gave estimated nucleated cell counts. The table came from immunoSEQ multiplex PCR; TCRdb's copy has only in-frame clones and leaves some out. V and J calls plus clone size are reproduced from that table; the DNA served to infer D and trimming. Of roughly 200,000 clones in the sample, 85% were seen once. Seattle's cohort entered during active infection and was followed longitudinally. The sample holds one count of this clone. Relative to the germline gene, one junction end is altered; a read error may explain this. The CDR3 runs to 14 residues. Per germline, CDR1 MNHEY and CDR2 SVGEGT.

Sample: peripheral blood. The sequence was collected from a person aged 70 to 85 with COVID-19, enrolled during active disease. J is TRBJ1-1 and V is TRBV6-2 or TRBV6-3; D gene unclear. CDR3 in amino acids: CASSYSGINTEAFF. CDR3 DNA sequence: TGCGCCAGCAGTTACTCGGGCATTAACACTGAAGCTTTCTTT.